The 10 T cell receptor beta chains below were found in one sample sequenced in a study of T cells in Graves' hyperthyroidism and ophthalmopathy. It was RNA transcripts that yielded the amplified TCR beta CDR3 regions. A first-round RT-PCR of the TCR CDR3 used the HTBI primer set. Using its own MiXCR run on the multiplex PCR reads, TCRdb lists one record per CDR3 protein. The sample lists under 350,000 distinct CDR3 sequences; about 18% were seen once. The sequencing input was blood. These receptor sequences come from a woman aged 55-70 years with Graves' ophthalmopathy.

This clonotype was detected many times. The chain employs TRBV28 and TRBJ2-7; no firm D call. The V end lost 8 bases, the J end lost 3 bases, and 14 bases lay between the germline ends. In germline, CDR1 is MDHEN, CDR2 SYDVKM. The CDR3 loop spans 13 amino acids. The chain's CDR3 is CASDSGSFYEQYF. For the CDR3, the DNA is TGTGCCAGCGACTCGGGCAGCTTCTACGAGCAGTACTTC. Together with reference TRBV28 and TRBJ2-7, the CDR3 gives the full variable domain: DVKVTQSSRYLVKRTGEKVFLECVQDMDHENMFWYRQDPGLGLRLIYFSYDVKMKEKGDIPEGYSVSREKKERFSLILESASTNQTSMYLCASDSGSFYEQYFGPGTRLTVT.

The table lists this clonotype with many counts. Here the CDR3 DNA reads TGTGCCAGCAGCGCCGACAGGGCCCAAGGCTACACCTTC. Translating gives CASSADRAQGYTF. The chain joins TRBV7-3 to TRBJ1-2; 7 bases are a match to TRBD1. The germline gives CDR1 SGHTA, CDR2 FQGTGA. The CDR3 is 13 amino acids. The J segment lost 8 bases and the V segment lost 5 bases, leaving 8 bases of the junction unmatched.

This clonotype was counted many times. The rearrangement links TRBV6-1 to TRBJ2-7, with D possibly being TRBD2 (6 bases). The CDR3 runs 12 residues. Germline assignment: CDR1 MNHNS and CDR2 SASEGT. Trimming took 5 bases from V and 4 from J, leaving 9 bases between them. The CDR3 region is CASSWSGYEQYF. In DNA form, the CDR3 reads TGTGCCAGCAGTTGGAGCGGGTACGAGCAGTACTTC.

In this sample, this clonotype turned up many times. The chain links TRBV12-3 or TRBV12-4 to TRBJ2-2, with D perhaps being TRBD1 or TRBD2 (7 bases each). This CDR3 has 15 residues. V lost 6 bases and J 5 bases, leaving 16 bases between the germline ends. CDR3 residues: CASSPSQGGTGELFF. CDR3 in DNA: TGTGCCAGCAGCCCAAGTCAGGGGGGGACCGGGGAGCTGTTTTTT.

This clonotype was counted at least ten times. The chain couples TRBV11-2 to TRBJ2-2; TRBD1 aligns across 9 bases. J gave up 7 bases and V 5 bases, and 11 bases lay outside the gene matches. Germline V gene data show CDR1 as SGHAT and CDR2 as FQNNGV. The CDR3 covers 16 residues. The CDR3 bases are TGTGCCAGCAGCCCCCGGCCGGGACAGGGAAGCGGGGAGCTGTTTTTT. As protein: CASSPRPGQGSGELFF.

Details on this clonotype: Relative to the germline gene, one junction end is altered; a read error may explain this. The chain uses TRBV28 and TRBJ2-7; D remains ambiguous. The CDR3 is made up of 12 amino acids. Per the germline V gene, CDR1 is MDHEN and CDR2 is SYDVKM. The CDR3 coding sequence is TGTGCCAGCAGTTTAAGCAGCTACGAGCAGTGCTTC. It yields the protein CASSLSSYEQCF.

This clonotype was detected only a few times. This rearrangement joins TRBV25-1 to TRBJ2-5, with D tentatively TRBD2 (6 bases). This CDR3 has 12 residues. V was shortened by 5 bases and J by 14 bases, with 18 bases between the two germline ends. Looked up from germline, CDR1 is MGHDK and CDR2 is SYGVNS. The CDR3 sequence: CASSWGDGGEYF. Here the CDR3 DNA reads TGTGCCAGCAGTTGGGGGGACGGCGGTGAATACTTC.

The chain couples TRBV7-2 to TRBJ2-2; 9 bases are shared with TRBD2. This CDR3 spans 17 amino acids. After removal of 1 base from V and 4 bases from J, the junction contained 7 bases not matched to a gene. Per the germline V gene, CDR1 is SGHTA and CDR2 is FQGNSA. CDR3 bases: TGTGCCAGCAGCTTAGATCGCGGGAGGGCCGTCACCGGGGAGCTGTTTTTT. Its protein is CASSLDRGRAVTGELFF.

Here the CDR3 DNA reads TGCGCCAGCAGCCTAGGGGTTACGAGGGCATACGAGCAGTACTTC. Protein sequence: CASSLGVTRAYEQYF. The rearrangement joins TRBV4-3 to TRBJ2-7, with D perhaps assigned TRBD1 or TRBD2 (5 bases each). V gave up 4 bases and J gave up 4 bases, with 17 bases separating them. This CDR3 comprises 15 residues. Germline loops: CDR1 LGHNA, CDR2 YSLEER.

This clonotype has at least ten counts. The J gene is TRBJ2-7, the V gene TRBV3-1, with no clear D. There are 15 residues in the CDR3. Germline V gene data show CDR1 as LGHDT and CDR2 as YNNKEL (reference sequence). V lost 0 bases and J 6 bases, leaving 15 bases between the germline ends. This CDR3 is CASSQEVQRGGEQYF. In nucleotides, the CDR3 is TGTGCCAGCAGCCAAGAGGTACAGCGTGGTGGCGAGCAGTACTTC.